The sample holds a few counts of the clone carrying this T cell receptor beta chain. What it recognizes is unknown. The record originates from a study of T cells in Graves' hyperthyroidism and ophthalmopathy. Investigators excluded patients with uncontrolled infection, other autoimmune disease, pregnancy or lactation. Using around 10 ml of fresh peripheral blood, PBMCs were prepared. Study results and limitations: Also found in blood were most expanded thyroid clonotypes above 0.001.

Per germline, CDR1 MNHEY and CDR2 SVGAGI. Losses at the gene ends were 2 bases for V and 1 base for J; bases not matched to a gene: 3. The CDR3 extends over 15 amino acids. TCR beta CDR3 sequences were amplified from RNA transcripts. Carried out on the TCR CDR3, a first-round RT-PCR used the HTBI primer set. MiXCR was run by TCRdb on the multiplex PCR reads, yielding one entry per CDR3 protein. The table records about 480,000 distinct CDR3 sequences, approximately 23% of them present only once. The sequence was obtained from a woman in her sixties or seventies with Graves' ophthalmopathy. The V call is TRBV6-5, the J call TRBJ2-3; 7 bases align to TRBD2. Source material: blood. The CDR3 DNA is TGTGCCAGCAGTTACGGCGCGGGAGGCACAGATACGCAGTATTTT. It yields the protein CASSYGAGGTDTQYF.